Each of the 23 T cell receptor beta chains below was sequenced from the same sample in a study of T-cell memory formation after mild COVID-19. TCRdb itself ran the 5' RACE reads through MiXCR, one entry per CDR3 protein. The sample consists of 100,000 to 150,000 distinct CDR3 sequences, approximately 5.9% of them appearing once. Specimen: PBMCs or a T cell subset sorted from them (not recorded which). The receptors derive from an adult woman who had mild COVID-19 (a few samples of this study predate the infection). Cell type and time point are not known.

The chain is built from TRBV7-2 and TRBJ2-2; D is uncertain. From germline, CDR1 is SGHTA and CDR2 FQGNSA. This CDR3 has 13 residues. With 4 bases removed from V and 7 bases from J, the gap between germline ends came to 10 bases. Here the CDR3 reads CASSSVGGGELFF. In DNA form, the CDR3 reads TGTGCCAGCAGCTCCGTGGGCGGCGGGGAGCTGTTTTTT. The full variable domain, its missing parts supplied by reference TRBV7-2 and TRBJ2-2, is GAGVSQSPSNKVTEKGKDVELRCDPISGHTALYWYRQSLGQGLEFLIYFQGNSAPDKSGLPSDRFSAERTGGSVSTLTIQRTQQEDSAVYLCASSSVGGGELFFGEGSRLTVL.

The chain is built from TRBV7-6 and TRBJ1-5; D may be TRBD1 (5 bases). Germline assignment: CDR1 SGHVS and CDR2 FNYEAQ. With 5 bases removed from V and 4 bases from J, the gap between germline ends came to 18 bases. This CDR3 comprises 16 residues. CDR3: CASSRGAGQRNQPQHF. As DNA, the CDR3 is TGTGCCAGCAGCCGCGGCGCGGGGCAAAGGAATCAGCCCCAGCATTTT.

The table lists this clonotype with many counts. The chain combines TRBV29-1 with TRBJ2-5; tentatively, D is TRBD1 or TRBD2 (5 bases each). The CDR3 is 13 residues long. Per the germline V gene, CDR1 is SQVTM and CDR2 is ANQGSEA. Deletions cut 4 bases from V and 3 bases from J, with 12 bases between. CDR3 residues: CSVVGGSKETQYF. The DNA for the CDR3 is TGCAGCGTTGTTGGGGGATCCAAAGAGACCCAGTACTTC.

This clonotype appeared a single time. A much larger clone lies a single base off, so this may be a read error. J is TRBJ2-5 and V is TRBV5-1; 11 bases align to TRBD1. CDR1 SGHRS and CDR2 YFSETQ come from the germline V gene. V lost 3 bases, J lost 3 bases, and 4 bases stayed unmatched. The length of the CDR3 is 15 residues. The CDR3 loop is CASSWDRGSEETQYF. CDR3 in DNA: TGCGCCAGCAGCTGGGACAGGGGGAGCGAAGAGACCCAGTACTTC.

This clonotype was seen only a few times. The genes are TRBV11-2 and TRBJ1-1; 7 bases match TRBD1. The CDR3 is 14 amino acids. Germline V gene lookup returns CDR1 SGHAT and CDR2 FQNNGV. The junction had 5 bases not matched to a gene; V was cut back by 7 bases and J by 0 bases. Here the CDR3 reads CASTKGALNTEAFF. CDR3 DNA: TGTGCCAGCACGAAGGGGGCCCTGAACACTGAAGCTTTCTTT.

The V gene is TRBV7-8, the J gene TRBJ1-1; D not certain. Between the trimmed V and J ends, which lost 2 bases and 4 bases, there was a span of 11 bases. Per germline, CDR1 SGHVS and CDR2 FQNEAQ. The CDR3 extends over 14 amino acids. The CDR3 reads CASSLRGYGTEAFF. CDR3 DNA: TGTGCCAGCAGCTTACGGGGTTACGGCACTGAAGCTTTCTTT.

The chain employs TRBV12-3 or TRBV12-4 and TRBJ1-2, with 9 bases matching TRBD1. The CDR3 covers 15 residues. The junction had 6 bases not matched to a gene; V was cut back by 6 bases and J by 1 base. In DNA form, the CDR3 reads TGTGCCAGCAGCCCTGGGACAGGGAGTAACTATGGCTACACCTTC. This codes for CASSPGTGSNYGYTF.

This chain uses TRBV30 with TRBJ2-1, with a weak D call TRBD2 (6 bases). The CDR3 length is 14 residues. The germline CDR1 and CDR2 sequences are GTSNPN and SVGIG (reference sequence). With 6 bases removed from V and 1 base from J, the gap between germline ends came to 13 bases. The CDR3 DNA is TGTGCCTGTAACCAACGGGAGTCCTACAATGAGCAGTTCTTC. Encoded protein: CACNQRESYNEQFF.

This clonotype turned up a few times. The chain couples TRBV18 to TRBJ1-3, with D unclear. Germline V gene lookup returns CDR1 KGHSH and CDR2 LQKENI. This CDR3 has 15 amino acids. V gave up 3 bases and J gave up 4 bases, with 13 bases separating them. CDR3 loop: CASSPGPYGGNTIYF. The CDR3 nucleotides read TGTGCCAGCTCACCTGGGCCCTACGGCGGAAACACCATATATTTT.

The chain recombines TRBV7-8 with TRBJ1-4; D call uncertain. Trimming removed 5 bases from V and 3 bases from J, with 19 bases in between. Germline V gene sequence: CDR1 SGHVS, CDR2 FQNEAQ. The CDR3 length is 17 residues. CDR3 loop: CASSPTPRGMANEKLFF. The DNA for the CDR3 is TGTGCCAGCAGCCCCACCCCACGAGGAATGGCTAATGAAAAACTGTTTTTT.

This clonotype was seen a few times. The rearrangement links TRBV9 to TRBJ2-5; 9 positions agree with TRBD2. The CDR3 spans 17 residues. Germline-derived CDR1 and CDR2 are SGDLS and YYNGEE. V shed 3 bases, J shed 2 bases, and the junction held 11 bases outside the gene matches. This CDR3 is CASSAPPRLAEQETQYF. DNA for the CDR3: TGTGCCAGCAGCGCGCCACCCCGACTAGCGGAGCAAGAGACCCAGTACTTC.

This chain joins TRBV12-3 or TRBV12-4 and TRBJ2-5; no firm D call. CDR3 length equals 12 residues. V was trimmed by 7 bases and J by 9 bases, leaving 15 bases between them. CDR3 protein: CASKRTNQAQYF. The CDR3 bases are TGTGCCAGCAAAAGGACCAACCAGGCCCAGTACTTC.

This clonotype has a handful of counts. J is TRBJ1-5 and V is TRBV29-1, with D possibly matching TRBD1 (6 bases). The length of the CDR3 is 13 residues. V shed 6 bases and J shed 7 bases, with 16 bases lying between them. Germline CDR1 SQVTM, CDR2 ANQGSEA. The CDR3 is CSVTLGGWQPQHF. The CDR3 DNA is TGCAGCGTCACTCTGGGGGGCTGGCAGCCCCAGCATTTT.

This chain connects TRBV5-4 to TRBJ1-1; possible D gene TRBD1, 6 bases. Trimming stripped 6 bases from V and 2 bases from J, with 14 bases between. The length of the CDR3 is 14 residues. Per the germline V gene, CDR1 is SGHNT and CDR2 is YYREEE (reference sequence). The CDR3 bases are TGTGCCAGCACCGTAGGGGGTTTTAACACTGAAGCTTTCTTT. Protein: CASTVGGFNTEAFF. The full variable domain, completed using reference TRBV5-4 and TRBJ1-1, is ETGVTQSPTHLIKTRGQQVTLRCSSQSGHNTVSWYQQALGQGPQFIFQYYREEENGRGNFPPRFSGLQFPNYSSELNVNALELDDSALYLCASTVGGFNTEAFFGQGTRLTVV.

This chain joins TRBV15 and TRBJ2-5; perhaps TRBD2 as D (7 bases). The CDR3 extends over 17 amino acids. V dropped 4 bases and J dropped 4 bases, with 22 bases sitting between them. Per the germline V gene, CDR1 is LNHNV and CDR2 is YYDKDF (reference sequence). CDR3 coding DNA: TGTGCCACCAGCACCCTAAGGGGGGGGTCGCAGCGAGAGACCCAGTACTTC. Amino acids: CATSTLRGGSQRETQYF.

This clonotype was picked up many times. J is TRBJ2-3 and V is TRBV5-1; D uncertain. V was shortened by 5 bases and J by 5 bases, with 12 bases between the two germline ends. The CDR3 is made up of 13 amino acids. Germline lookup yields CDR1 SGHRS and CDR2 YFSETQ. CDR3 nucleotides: TGCGCCAGCAGGACGGACGCAGGAGATACGCAGTATTTT. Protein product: CASRTDAGDTQYF.

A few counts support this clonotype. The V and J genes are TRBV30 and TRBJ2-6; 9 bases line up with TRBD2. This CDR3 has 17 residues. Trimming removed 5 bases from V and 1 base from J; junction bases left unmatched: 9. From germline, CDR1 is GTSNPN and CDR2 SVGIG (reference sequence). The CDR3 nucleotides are TGTGCCTGGCGGCCGGGACTAGCCTTATCTGGGGCCAACGTCCTGACTTTC. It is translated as CAWRPGLALSGANVLTF. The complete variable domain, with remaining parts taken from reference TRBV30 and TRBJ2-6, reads SQTIHQWPATLVQPVGSPLSLECTVEGTSNPNLYWYRQAAGRGLQLLFYSVGIGQISSEVPQNLSASRPQDRQFILSSKKLLLSDSGFYLCAWRPGLALSGANVLTFGAGSRLTVL.

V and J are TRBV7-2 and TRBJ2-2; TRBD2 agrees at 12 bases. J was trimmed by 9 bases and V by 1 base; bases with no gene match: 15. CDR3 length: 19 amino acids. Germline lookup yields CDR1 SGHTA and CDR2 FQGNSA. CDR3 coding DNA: TGTGCCAGCAGCTTAGTAGTATGGGGACTAGCGGGCTCGAATCGGGAGCTGTTTTTT. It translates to CASSLVVWGLAGSNRELFF.

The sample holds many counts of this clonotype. The CDR3 DNA is TGTGCCAGCAGCGCAGGGCCAGTGAACACTGAAGCTTTCTTT. This codes for CASSAGPVNTEAFF. This chain links TRBV9 with TRBJ1-1; D perhaps matches TRBD1 (5 bases). The CDR3 is 14 residues long. The V and J ends lost 3 bases and 0 bases respectively, with 9 bases between them. CDR1 is SGDLS and CDR2 is YYNGEE in the germline V gene.

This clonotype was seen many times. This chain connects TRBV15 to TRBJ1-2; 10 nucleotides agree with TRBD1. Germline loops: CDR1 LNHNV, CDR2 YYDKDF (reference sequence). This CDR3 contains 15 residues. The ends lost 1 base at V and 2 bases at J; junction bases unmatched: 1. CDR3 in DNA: TGTGCCACCAGCAGAGGGACAGGGGGAAACTATGGCTACACCTTC. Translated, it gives CATSRGTGGNYGYTF.

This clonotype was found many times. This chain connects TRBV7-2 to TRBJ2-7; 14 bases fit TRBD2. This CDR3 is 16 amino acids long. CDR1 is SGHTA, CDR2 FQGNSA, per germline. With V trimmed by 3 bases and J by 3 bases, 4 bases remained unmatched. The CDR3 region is CASSLGLAGAYYEQYF. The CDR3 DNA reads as TGTGCCAGCAGCTTGGGACTAGCGGGGGCCTACTACGAGCAGTACTTC. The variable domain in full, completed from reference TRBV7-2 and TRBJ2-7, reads GAGVSQSPSNKVTEKGKDVELRCDPISGHTALYWYRQSLGQGLEFLIYFQGNSAPDKSGLPSDRFSAERTGGSVSTLTIQRTQQEDSAVYLCASSLGLAGAYYEQYFGPGTRLTVT.

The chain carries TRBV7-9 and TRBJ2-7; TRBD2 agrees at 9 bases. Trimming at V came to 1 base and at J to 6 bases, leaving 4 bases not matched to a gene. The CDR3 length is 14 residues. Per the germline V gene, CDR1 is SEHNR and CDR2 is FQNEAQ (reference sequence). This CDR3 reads CASSLGLAAGEQYF. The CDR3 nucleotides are TGTGCCAGCAGCTTAGGACTAGCGGCCGGCGAGCAGTACTTC.

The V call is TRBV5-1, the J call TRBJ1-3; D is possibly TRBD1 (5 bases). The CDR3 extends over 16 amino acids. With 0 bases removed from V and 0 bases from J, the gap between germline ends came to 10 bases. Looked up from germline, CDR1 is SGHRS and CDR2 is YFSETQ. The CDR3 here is CASSLAPGDSGNTIYF. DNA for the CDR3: TGCGCCAGCAGCTTGGCCCCGGGGGACTCTGGAAACACCATATATTTT.